This passage covers 14 T cell receptor beta chains from one sample sequenced in a study of blood T cell repertoires in COVID-19. Data came from immunoSEQ multiplex PCR; TCRdb stores just in-frame clones and leaves some out. The sample has under 200,000 clones, 90% to 95% seen once. The sample consisted of peripheral blood. The receptors were gathered from a man in his fifties or sixties with acute or convalescent COVID-19.

This chain connects TRBV5-1 to TRBJ2-1; 11 nucleotides align to TRBD2. V shed 4 bases, J shed 2 bases, and the junction held 8 bases outside the gene matches. This CDR3 contains 17 residues. In germline, CDR1 is SGHRS, CDR2 YFSETQ. The CDR3 region is CASSPRLAGTPYNEQFF. CDR3 coding DNA: TGCGCCAGCAGCCCGAGACTAGCGGGGACCCCCTACAATGAGCAGTTCTTC.

Here the CDR3 reads CASSLGPGGVNEQFF. In nucleotides, the CDR3 is TGTGCCAGCAGCTTGGGGCCCGGAGGGGTCAATGAGCAGTTCTTC. The chain links TRBV5-5 to TRBJ2-1, with D possibly being TRBD2 (6 bases). With 0 bases removed from V and 6 bases from J, the gap between germline ends came to 13 bases. Looked up from germline, CDR1 is SGHKS and CDR2 is YYEKEE (reference sequence). The CDR3 loop spans 15 amino acids.

V is TRBV3-1 (or the pseudogene TRBV3-2) and J is TRBJ2-2; tentative D call: TRBD2 (5 bases). V gave up 0 bases and J gave up 6 bases, with 11 bases separating them. Germline-derived CDR1 and CDR2 are LGHDT and YNNKEL (reference sequence). The CDR3 loop spans 15 amino acids. Here the CDR3 reads CASSQDLSGSGELFF. The CDR3 nucleotides read TGTGCCAGCAGCCAAGATCTTTCGGGATCCGGGGAGCTGTTTTTT.

J is TRBJ1-5 and V is TRBV6-6; 7 positions agree with TRBD1. There are 16 residues in the CDR3. V lost 2 bases to trimming and J lost 0 bases; unmatched junction nucleotides: 4. The V gene's germline CDR1 is MNHNY and CDR2 SVGAGI (reference sequence). CDR3 amino acids: CASSYMAGGSNQPQHF. The CDR3, as DNA: TGTGCCAGCAGTTACATGGCAGGGGGTAGCAATCAGCCCCAGCATTTT.

This clone appeared a few times. The chain recombines TRBV5-4 with TRBJ1-2, with TRBD1 matching 10 bases. The CDR3 has 11 residues. J was trimmed by 8 bases and V by 9 bases; bases with no gene match: 4. CDR1 is SGHNT, CDR2 YYREEE, per germline (reference sequence). CDR3 protein: CATGTGEGYTF. CDR3 coding DNA: TGTGCCACCGGGACAGGGGAAGGCTACACCTTC.

This rearrangement joins TRBV30 to TRBJ2-4; D gene unclear. Germline lookup yields CDR1 GTSNPN and CDR2 SVGIG (reference sequence). Trimming removed 3 bases from V and 2 bases from J, with 11 bases in between. This CDR3 has 14 residues. CDR3 amino acids: CAWSAGVTKNIQYF. CDR3 in DNA: TGTGCCTGGAGCGCCGGAGTGACCAAAAACATTCAGTACTTC.

The chain employs TRBV6-2 or TRBV6-3 and TRBJ1-1; unclear D gene. Trimming shortened V by 5 bases and J by 1 base, and 5 bases separated the two germline ends. Germline V lookup: CDR1 MNHEY, CDR2 SVGEGT. There are 12 residues in the CDR3. The CDR3 DNA sequence: TGTGCCAGCAGTAGACAGAACACTGAAGCTTTCTTT. It codes for CASSRQNTEAFF.

The V gene is TRBV5-8, the J gene TRBJ2-1, with no clear D. This CDR3 contains 14 residues. The V gene's germline CDR1 is SGHTS and CDR2 YDEGEE. With 3 bases removed from V and 2 bases from J, the gap between germline ends came to 9 bases. CDR3 sequence reads: CASSYALPYNEQFF. As DNA, the CDR3 is TGTGCCAGCAGCTATGCCCTACCCTACAATGAGCAGTTCTTC.

This chain links TRBV5-4 with TRBJ1-2; TRBD1 is a possible D gene (5 bases). This CDR3 has 15 residues. Trimming removed 4 bases from V and 3 bases from J, with 16 bases in between. Germline CDR1 is SGHNT and CDR2 is YYREEE (reference sequence). For the CDR3, the DNA is TGTGCCAGCAGCCCCCGGGGCGGGGTGGACTATGGCTACACCTTC. Translation gives CASSPRGGVDYGYTF.

The V call is TRBV10-3, the J call TRBJ1-2, with 7 bases fitting TRBD1. CDR1 and CDR2 from the germline V gene are ENHRY and SYGVKD. J lost 3 bases, V lost 3 bases, and 1 base had no gene match. The CDR3 has 13 amino acids. The CDR3, as DNA: TGTGCCATCAGTGAAGGGACAGACTATGGCTACACCTTC. Translating it yields CAISEGTDYGYTF.

The chain has TRBV5-6 and TRBJ2-7, with 7 bases identical to TRBD2. The length of the CDR3 is 14 residues. Trimming removed 0 bases from V and 5 bases from J; junction bases left unmatched: 5. Germline-derived CDR1 and CDR2 are SGHDT and YYEEEE. DNA for the CDR3: TGTGCCAGCAGCTTGGGAGGACTAGTCCACGAGCAGTACGTC. It specifies CASSLGGLVHEQYV.

The V and J genes are TRBV25-1 and TRBJ1-4; D not certain. The CDR3 sequence is 14 residues long. Germline V gene sequence: CDR1 MGHDK, CDR2 SYGVNS. The ends were cut back, 6 bases at V and 7 bases at J, with 15 bases in the middle. CDR3 DNA sequence: TGTGCCAGCAGCGACGCGGCTTTAGTTGAAAAACTGTTTTTT. Its translation: CASSDAALVEKLFF.

The chain combines TRBV20-1 with TRBJ2-1; D remains unclear. The CDR3 loop spans 14 amino acids. The germline gives CDR1 DFQATT, CDR2 SNEGSKA (reference sequence). V lost 3 bases to trimming and J lost 3 bases, with 12 bases between them. The CDR3 here is CSASLLVSYNEQFF. In DNA form, the CDR3 reads TGCAGTGCTAGTTTGCTAGTAAGCTACAATGAGCAGTTCTTC.

The chain joins TRBV5-1 to TRBJ2-1, with TRBD2 matching over 8 bases. This CDR3 comprises 15 residues. V dropped 0 bases and J dropped 4; count of bases not matched to a gene: 3. CDR1 and CDR2 from the germline V gene are SGHRS and YFSETQ. CDR3 bases: TGCGCCAGCAGCTTGGCGGGAGGGGAGTACAATGAGCAGTTCTTC. This sequence encodes CASSLAGGEYNEQFF.